What follows is one T cell receptor beta chain and its context. Data came from immunoSEQ multiplex PCR; TCRdb stores just in-frame clones and leaves some out. The sample lists 75,000 to 95,000 clones, around nine tenths occurring once. Germline CDR1 reads SQVTM; CDR2 reads ANQGSEA. This CDR3 has 14 residues. Trimming cost V 7 bases and J 1 base, with 11 bases left between them. This entry belongs to a study of technical replicates of blood from a handful of donors. The rearrangement uses TRBV29-1 and TRBJ2-6; D is undetermined. Sequenced sample: T cells isolated from PBMCs. This sequence originates from a human donor in good health. The CDR3 sequence: CSAITFSGANVLTF. For the CDR3, the DNA is TGCAGCGCTATCACCTTTTCTGGGGCCAACGTCCTGACTTTC.